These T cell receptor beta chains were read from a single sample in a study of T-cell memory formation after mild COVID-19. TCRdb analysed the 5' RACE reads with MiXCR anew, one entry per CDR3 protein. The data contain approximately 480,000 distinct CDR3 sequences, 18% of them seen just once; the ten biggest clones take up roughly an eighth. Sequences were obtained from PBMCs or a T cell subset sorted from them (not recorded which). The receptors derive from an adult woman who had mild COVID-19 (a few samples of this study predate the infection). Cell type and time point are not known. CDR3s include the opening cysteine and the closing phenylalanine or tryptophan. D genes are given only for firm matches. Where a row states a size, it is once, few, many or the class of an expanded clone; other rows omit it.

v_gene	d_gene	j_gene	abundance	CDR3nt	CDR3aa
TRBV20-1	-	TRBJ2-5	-	TGCAGTGCCCGACAAGGACCCCAAGAGACCCAGTACTTC	CSARQGPQETQYF
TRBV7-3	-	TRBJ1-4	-	TGTGCCAGCAGCTTATGGGGGCCCGGCGGCCCAACTAATGAAAAACTGTTTTTT	CASSLWGPGGPTNEKLFF
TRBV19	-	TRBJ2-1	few	TGTGCCAGTAGTCCAGCGGCGGACTCCTACAATGAGCAGTTCTTC	CASSPAADSYNEQFF
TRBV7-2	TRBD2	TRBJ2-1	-	TGTGCCAGCAGCGCCACTAGCGGACTGTACAATGAGCAGTTCTTC	CASSATSGLYNEQFF
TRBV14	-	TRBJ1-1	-	TGTGCCAGCAGCCAACAGATCTACACTGAAGCTTTCTTT	CASSQQIYTEAFF
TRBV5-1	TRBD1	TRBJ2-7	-	TGCGCCAGCAGCTCTCCGGGACAGGGATCCCACGAGCAGTACTTC	CASSSPGQGSHEQYF
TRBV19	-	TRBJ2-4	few	TGTGCCAGTGGGGTTTCCACAAACATTCAGTACTTC	CASGVSTNIQYF
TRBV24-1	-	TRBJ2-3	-	TGTGCCACCAGTGATTTGGACGAGAGCAATACGCAGTATTTT	CATSDLDESNTQYF
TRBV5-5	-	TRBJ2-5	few	TGTGCCAGCAGCTTGAGCCCGCGGGGAGAGACCCAGTACTTC	CASSLSPRGETQYF
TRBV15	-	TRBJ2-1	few	TGTGCCACCAGCAGAGAATACTCTAAGACTATCCATGAGCAGTTCTTC	CATSREYSKTIHEQFF
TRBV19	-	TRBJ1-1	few	TGTGCCATCTCGCGGGCGGTGGGGACTGAAGCTTTCTTT	CAISRAVGTEAFF
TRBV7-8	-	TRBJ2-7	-	TGTGCCAGCAGCTTAAGTGAACTTTACGAGCAGTACTTC	CASSLSELYEQYF
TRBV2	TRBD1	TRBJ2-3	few	TGTGCCAGTATAATCGGGACAGCTAGCACAGATACGCAGTATTTT	CASIIGTASTDTQYF
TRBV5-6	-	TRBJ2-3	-	TGTGCCAGCAGCTTGGTGACCTGGGCATTACGTGACGGGGATACGCAGTATTTT	CASSLVTWALRDGDTQYF
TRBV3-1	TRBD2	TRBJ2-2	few	TGTGCCAGCAGCCAAGACGGCGGGAGGTACACCGGGGAGCTGTTTTTT	CASSQDGGRYTGELFF
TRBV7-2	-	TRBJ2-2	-	TGTGCCAGCAGCTTAGACGGGGCCGGGGAGCTGTTTTTT	CASSLDGAGELFF
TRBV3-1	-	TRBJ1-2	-	TGTGCCAGCAGCCCGCAACTCATAACAGCGATCAATGGCTACACCTTC	CASSPQLITAINGYTF
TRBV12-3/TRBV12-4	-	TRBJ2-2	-	TGTGCCAGCAGTCCCAGCCCGAGTTACACCGGGGAGCTGTTTTTT	CASSPSPSYTGELFF
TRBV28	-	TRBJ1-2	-	TGTGCCAGCAGTTTAGAGACGCGGAGTAACTATGGCTACACCTTC	CASSLETRSNYGYTF
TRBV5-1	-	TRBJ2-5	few	TGCGCCAGCAGCTTGGGCTCGGGTTCGGGGCAAGAGACCCAGTACTTC	CASSLGSGSGQETQYF
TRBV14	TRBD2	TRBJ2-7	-	TGTGCCAGCAGCCCGGGACTAGCGGGGCCTCCCGAGCAGTACTTC	CASSPGLAGPPEQYF
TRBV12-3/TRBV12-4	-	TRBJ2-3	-	TGTGCCAGCAGCCCGGGGGGCGCGGGAGAGGAAGATACGCAGTATTTT	CASSPGGAGEEDTQYF
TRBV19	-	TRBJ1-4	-	TGTGCCAGTAGTATGAGGGGTGTGAATGAAAAACTGTTTTTT	CASSMRGVNEKLFF
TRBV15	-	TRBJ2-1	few	TGTGCCACCAGCCCGGGGAGCTACAATGAGCAGTTCTTC	CATSPGSYNEQFF
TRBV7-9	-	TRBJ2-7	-	TGTGCCAGCAGCTTATTCTCCGGGGCCAAATTTTCCTACGAGCAGTACTTC	CASSLFSGAKFSYEQYF
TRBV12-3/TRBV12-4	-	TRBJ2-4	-	TGTGCCAGCAGCTCTAAACAGGACGGCGGTCTAGCCAAAAACATTCAGTACTTC	CASSSKQDGGLAKNIQYF
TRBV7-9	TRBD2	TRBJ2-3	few	TGTGCCAGCAGCGTCGGACTAGCGGGATACCCTAGCACAGATACGCAGTATTTT	CASSVGLAGYPSTDTQYF
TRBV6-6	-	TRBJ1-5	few	TGTGCCAGCAGTTACCTACGGGATAGCAATCAGCCCCAGCATTTT	CASSYLRDSNQPQHF
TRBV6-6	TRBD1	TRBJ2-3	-	TGTGCCAGCAGGCAGAGACAGGGCAGCACAGATACGCAGTATTTT	CASRQRQGSTDTQYF
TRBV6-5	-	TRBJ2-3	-	TGTGCCAGCAGTTCCTCGGGCGGGGCCCGCACAGATACGCAGTATTTT	CASSSSGGARTDTQYF
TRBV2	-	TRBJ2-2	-	TGTGCCAGCAGTGGCCTATTAGGCGGGGAGCTGTTTTTT	CASSGLLGGELFF
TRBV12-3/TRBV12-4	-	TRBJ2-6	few	TGTGCCAGCAGCCGAGCAGGGGCTGGGGCCAACGTCCTGACTTTC	CASSRAGAGANVLTF
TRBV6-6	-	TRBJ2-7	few	TGTGCCAGCAGTCAGGAAGGGTACGCCTCCTACGAGCAGTACTTC	CASSQEGYASYEQYF
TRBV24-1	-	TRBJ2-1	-	TGTGCCGCTCGAGCAAGGGCGAACAATGAGCAGTTCTTC	CAARARANNEQFF
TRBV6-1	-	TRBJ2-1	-	TGTGCCAGCAGCGCATCTACGACGGGCAATGAGCAGTTCTTC	CASSASTTGNEQFF
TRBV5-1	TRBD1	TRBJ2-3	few	TGCGCCAGCAGACAGCCGGGACAGGGGATAGCGCAGTATTTT	CASRQPGQGIAQYF
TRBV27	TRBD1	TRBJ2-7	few	TGTGCCAGCAGTTTATTCGGTTGGGACAGGGTGAACTACGAGCAGTACTTC	CASSLFGWDRVNYEQYF
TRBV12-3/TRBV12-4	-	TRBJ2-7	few	TGTGCCAGCAGTTTAGGCATGGCGGGAGAGCAGTACTTC	CASSLGMAGEQYF
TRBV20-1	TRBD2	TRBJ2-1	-	TGCAGTGCTAACCCTTCGGGGCTAGCGGGCTCCTACAATGAGCAGTTCTTC	CSANPSGLAGSYNEQFF
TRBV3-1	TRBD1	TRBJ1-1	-	TGTGCCAGCAGCCAAAGTGACAGGGGGAGGGCTGAAGCTTTCTTT	CASSQSDRGRAEAFF
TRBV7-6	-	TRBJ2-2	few	TGTGCCAGCAGCTTAATCATGAACACCGGGGAGCTGTTTTTT	CASSLIMNTGELFF
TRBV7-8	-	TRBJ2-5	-	TGTGCCAGCAGCTCCGGACCGAGGGGCCAAGAGACCCAGTACTTC	CASSSGPRGQETQYF
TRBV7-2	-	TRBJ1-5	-	TGTGCCAGCAGTAGAGAGCTCAATCAGCCCCAGCATTTT	CASSRELNQPQHF
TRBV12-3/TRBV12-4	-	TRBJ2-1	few	TGTGCCAGCAGTCCGCGTGAGGGAGGTAGGAATGAGCAGTTCTTC	CASSPREGGRNEQFF
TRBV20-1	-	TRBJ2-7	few	TGCAGTGCTAGGGAGGATAGCCACGAGCAGTACTTC	CSAREDSHEQYF
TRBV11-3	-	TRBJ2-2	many	TGTGCCAGCAGCTACGGGGCCCAGAACACCGGGGAGCTGTTTTTT	CASSYGAQNTGELFF
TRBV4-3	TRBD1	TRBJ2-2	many	TGCGCCAGCAGCCAAGGGACAGGGTTGGTCACCGGGGAGCTGTTTTTT	CASSQGTGLVTGELFF
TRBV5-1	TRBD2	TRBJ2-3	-	TGCGCCAGCAGCCCGGGACTAGCGGGGGTAGATACGCAGTATTTT	CASSPGLAGVDTQYF
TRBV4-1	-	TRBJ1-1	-	TGCGCCAGCAGCTTCCTACGGAAGAAGAACACTGAAGCTTTCTTT	CASSFLRKKNTEAFF
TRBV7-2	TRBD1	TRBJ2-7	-	TGTGCCAGCAGCCCCATGACAGGGTCAACCTACGAGCAGTACTTC	CASSPMTGSTYEQYF